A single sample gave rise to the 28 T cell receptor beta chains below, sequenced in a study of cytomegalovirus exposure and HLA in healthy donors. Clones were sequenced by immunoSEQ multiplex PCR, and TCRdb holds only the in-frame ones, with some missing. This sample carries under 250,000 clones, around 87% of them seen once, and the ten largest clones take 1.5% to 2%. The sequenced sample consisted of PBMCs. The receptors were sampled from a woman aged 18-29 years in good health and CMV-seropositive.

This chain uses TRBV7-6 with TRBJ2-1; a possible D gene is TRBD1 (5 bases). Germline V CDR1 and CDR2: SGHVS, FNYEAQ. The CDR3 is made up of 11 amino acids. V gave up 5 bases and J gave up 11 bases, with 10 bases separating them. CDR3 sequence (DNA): TGTGCCAGCAGCGAAACGGACAAGCAGTTCTTC. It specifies CASSETDKQFF.

The CDR3 DNA reads as TGCGCCAGCAGCCAAGGGACTAGCGGGAGTCCCCGGCAGTTCTTC. Translation: CASSQGTSGSPRQFF. The chain is built from TRBV4-1 and TRBJ2-1; the match to TRBD2 covers 13 bases. V was pared by 1 base and J by 12 bases, with 6 bases of the junction left unmatched. This CDR3 spans 15 amino acids. CDR1 MGHRA and CDR2 YSYEKL come from the germline V gene.

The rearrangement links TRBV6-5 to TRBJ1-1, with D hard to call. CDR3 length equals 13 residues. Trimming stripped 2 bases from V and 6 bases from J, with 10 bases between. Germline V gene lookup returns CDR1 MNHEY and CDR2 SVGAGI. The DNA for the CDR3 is TGTGCCAGCAGTTACCAAGGGAGGGCTGAAGCTTTCTTT. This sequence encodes CASSYQGRAEAFF.

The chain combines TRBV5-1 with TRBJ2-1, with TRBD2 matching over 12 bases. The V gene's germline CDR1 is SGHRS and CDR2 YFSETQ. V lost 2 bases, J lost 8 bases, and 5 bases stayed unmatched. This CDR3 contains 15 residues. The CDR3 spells CASSFASGRADEQFF. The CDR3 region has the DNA TGCGCCAGCAGCTTCGCTAGCGGGAGGGCCGATGAGCAGTTCTTC.

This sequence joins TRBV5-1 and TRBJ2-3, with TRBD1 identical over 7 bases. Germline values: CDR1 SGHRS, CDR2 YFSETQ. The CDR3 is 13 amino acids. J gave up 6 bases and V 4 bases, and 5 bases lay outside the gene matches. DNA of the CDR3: TGCGCCAGCAGCAAACAGGGGTGGGATACGCAGTATTTT. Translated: CASSKQGWDTQYF.

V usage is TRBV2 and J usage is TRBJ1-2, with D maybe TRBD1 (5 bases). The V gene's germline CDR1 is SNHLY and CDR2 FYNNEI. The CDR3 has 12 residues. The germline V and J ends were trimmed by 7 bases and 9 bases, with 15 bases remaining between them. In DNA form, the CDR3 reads TGTGCCAGCACCCAAGCCAGGGATCGCTACACCTTC. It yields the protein CASTQARDRYTF.

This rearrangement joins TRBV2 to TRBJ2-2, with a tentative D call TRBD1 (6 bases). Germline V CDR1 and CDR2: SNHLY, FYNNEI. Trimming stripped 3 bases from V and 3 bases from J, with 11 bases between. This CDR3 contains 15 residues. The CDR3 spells CASSENRADTGELFF. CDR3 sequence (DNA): TGTGCCAGCAGTGAGAACAGGGCCGACACCGGGGAGCTGTTTTTT.

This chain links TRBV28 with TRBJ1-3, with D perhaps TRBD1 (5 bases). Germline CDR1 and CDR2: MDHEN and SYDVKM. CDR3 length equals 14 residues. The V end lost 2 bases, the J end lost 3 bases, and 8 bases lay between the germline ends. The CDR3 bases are TGTGCCAGCAGTTTAGGGGGGATTGGAAACACCATATATTTT. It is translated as CASSLGGIGNTIYF.

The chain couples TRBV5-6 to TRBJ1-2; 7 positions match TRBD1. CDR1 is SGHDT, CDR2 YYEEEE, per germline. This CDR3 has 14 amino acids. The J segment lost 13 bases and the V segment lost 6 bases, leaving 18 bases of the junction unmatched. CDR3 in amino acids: CASTRGLGPSIATF. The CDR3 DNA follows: TGTGCCAGCACCAGGGGGTTGGGTCCCTCCATCGCCACCTTC.

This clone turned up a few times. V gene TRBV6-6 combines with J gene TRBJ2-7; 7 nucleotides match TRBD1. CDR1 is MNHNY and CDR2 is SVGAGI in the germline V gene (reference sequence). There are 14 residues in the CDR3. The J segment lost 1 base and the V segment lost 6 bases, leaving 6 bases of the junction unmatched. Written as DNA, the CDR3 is TGTGCCAGCAGCGACAGGGTTGGGTCCTACGAGCAGTACTTC. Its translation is CASSDRVGSYEQYF.

The CDR3 reads CASSLSMYNEQFF. The CDR3 coding sequence is TGCGCCAGCAGCTTGTCAATGTACAATGAGCAGTTCTTC. The V gene is TRBV5-1, the J gene TRBJ2-1; D remains unclear. Per germline, CDR1 SGHRS and CDR2 YFSETQ. Trimming pared 1 base from V and 4 bases from J, leaving 6 bases between. The CDR3 runs to 13 residues.

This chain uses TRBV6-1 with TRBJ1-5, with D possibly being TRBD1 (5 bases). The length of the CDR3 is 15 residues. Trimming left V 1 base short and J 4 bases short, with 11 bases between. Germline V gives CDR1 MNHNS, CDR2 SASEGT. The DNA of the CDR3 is TGTGCCAGCAGTGAAGTGGGAGGGACTAATCAGCCCCAGCATTTT. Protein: CASSEVGGTNQPQHF.

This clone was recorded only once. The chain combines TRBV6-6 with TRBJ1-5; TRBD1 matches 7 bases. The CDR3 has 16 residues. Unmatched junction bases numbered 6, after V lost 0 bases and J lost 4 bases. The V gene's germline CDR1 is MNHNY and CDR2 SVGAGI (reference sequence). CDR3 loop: CASSYSLPGGNQPQHF. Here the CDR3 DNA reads TGTGCCAGCAGTTACTCCCTCCCAGGGGGAAATCAGCCCCAGCATTTT.

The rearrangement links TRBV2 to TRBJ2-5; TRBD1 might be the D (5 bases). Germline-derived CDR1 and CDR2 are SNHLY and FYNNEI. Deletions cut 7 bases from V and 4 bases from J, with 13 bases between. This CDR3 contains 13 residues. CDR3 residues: CASNPTAGETQYF. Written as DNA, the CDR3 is TGTGCCAGCAACCCGACAGCAGGAGAGACCCAGTACTTC.

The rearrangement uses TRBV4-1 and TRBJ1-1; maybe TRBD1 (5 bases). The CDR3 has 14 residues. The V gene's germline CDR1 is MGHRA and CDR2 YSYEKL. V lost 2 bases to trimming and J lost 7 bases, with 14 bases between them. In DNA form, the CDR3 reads TGCGCCAGCAGCCAACGTCAGGGCGACGGTGAAGCTTTCTTT. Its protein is CASSQRQGDGEAFF.

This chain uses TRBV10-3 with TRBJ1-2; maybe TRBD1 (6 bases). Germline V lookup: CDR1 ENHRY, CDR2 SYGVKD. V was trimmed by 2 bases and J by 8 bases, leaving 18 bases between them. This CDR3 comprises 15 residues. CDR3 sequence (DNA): TGTGCCATCAGTGAGGAATCAGGGGCAGGGAGCGGCTACACCTTC. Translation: CAISEESGAGSGYTF.

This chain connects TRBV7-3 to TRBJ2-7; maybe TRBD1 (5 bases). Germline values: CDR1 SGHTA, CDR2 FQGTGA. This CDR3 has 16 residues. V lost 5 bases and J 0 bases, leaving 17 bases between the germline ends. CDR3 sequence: CASSPPIGADSYEQYF. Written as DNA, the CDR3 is TGTGCCAGCAGCCCCCCCATTGGGGCTGACTCCTACGAGCAGTACTTC. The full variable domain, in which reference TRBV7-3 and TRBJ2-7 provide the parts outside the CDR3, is GAGVSQTPSNKVTEKGKYVELRCDPISGHTALYWYRQSLGQGPEFLIYFQGTGAADDSGLPNDRFFAVRPEGSVSTLKIQRTERGDSAVYLCASSPPIGADSYEQYFGPGTRLTVT.

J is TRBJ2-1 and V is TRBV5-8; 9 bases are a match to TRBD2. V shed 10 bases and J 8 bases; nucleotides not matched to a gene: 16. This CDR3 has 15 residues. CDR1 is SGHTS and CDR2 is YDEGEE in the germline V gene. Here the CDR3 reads CASTRGGRAGHEQFF. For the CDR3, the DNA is TGTGCCTCGACAAGGGGCGGGAGGGCCGGGCATGAGCAGTTCTTC.

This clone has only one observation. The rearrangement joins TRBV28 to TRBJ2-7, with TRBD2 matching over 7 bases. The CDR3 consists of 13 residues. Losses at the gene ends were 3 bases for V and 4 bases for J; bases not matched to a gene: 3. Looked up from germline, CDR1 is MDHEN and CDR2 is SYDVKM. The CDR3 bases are TGTGCCAGCAGTTTTGGACTAGTATACGAGCAGTACTTC. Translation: CASSFGLVYEQYF.

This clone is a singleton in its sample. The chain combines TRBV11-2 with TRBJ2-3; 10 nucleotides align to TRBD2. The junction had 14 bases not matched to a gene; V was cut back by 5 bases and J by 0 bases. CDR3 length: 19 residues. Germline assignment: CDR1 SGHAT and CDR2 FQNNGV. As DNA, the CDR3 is TGTGCCAGCAGCCCCGGACTAGCGGCTCAGGGGTCGAGCACAGATACGCAGTATTTT. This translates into CASSPGLAAQGSSTDTQYF.

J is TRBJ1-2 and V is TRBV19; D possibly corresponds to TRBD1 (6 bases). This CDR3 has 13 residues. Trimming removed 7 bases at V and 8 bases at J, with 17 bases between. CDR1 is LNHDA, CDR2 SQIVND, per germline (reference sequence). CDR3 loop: CASNEQGLGGYTF. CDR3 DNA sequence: TGTGCCAGTAATGAACAGGGCCTAGGGGGCTACACCTTC.

This chain's CDR3 is CASSQDAGTGGYEQYF. In nucleotides, the CDR3 is TGCGCCAGCAGCCAAGACGCCGGGACAGGGGGCTACGAGCAGTACTTC. The chain has TRBV4-1 and TRBJ2-7; 11 positions agree with TRBD1. Germline lookup yields CDR1 MGHRA and CDR2 YSYEKL. J was trimmed by 3 bases and V by 0 bases; bases with no gene match: 4. CDR3 length: 16 residues.

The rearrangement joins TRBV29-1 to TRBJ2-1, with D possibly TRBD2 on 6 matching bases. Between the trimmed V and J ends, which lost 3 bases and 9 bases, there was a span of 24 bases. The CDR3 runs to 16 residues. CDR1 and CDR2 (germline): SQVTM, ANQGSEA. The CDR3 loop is CSVDGVRARPGVEQFF. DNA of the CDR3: TGCAGCGTTGATGGGGTACGGGCTAGGCCGGGGGTTGAGCAGTTCTTC.

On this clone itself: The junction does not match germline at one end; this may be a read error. Here the CDR3 reads CASRLAHPGQGSYGYTF. The CDR3 DNA reads as TGTGCCAGCAGATTAGCTCACCCGGGACAGGGGTCCTATGGCTACACCTTC. This chain uses TRBV7-2 with TRBJ1-2; 10 bases align to TRBD1. This CDR3 is 17 amino acids long. Germline values: CDR1 SGHTA, CDR2 FQGNSA. Full variable domain (missing parts from reference TRBV7-2 and TRBJ1-2): GAGVSQSPSNKVTEKGKDVELRCDPISGHTALYWYRQSLGQGLEFLIYFQGNSAPDKSGLPSDRFSAERTGGSVSTLTIQRTQQEDSAVYLCASRLAHPGQGSYGYTFGSGTRLTVV.

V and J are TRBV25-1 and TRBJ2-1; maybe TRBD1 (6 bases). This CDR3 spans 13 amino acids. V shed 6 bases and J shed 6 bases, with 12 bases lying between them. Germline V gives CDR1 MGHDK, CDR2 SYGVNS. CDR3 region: CASRRGSANEQFF. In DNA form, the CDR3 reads TGTGCCAGCAGGAGGGGGAGCGCCAATGAGCAGTTCTTC.

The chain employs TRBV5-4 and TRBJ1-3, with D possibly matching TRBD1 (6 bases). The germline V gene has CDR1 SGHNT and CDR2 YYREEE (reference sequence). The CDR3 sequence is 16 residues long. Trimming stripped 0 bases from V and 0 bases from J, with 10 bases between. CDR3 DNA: TGTGCCAGCAGCTTGGATGGGACACTCTCTGGAAACACCATATATTTT. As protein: CASSLDGTLSGNTIYF.

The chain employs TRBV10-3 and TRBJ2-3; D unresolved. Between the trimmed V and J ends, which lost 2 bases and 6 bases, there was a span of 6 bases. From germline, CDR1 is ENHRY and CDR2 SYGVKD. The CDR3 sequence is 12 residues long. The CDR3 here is CAISEKRDTQYF. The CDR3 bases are TGTGCCATCAGTGAGAAGCGTGATACGCAGTATTTT.

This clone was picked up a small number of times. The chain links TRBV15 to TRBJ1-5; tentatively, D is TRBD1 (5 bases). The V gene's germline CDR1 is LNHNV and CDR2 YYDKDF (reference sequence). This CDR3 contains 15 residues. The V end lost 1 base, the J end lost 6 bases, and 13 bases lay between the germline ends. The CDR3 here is CATSRGRGPSQPQHF. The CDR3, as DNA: TGTGCCACCAGCAGAGGGCGGGGCCCAAGTCAGCCCCAGCATTTT.